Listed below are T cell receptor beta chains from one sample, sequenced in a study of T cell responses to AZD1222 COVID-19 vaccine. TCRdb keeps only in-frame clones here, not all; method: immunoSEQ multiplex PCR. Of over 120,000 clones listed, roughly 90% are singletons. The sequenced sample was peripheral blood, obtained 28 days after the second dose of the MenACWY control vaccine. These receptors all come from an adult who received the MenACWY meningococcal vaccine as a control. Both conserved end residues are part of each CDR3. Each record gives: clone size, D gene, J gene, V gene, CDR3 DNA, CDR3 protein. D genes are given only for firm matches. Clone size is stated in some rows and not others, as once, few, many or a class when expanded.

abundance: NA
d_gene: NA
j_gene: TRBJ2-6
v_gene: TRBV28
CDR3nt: TGTGCCAGCAGTTGGGACCACACTTCCGGGACCCTGGCCAACGTCCTGACTTTC
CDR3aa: CASSWDHTSGTLANVLTF

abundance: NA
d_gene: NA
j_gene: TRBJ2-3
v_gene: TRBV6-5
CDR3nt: TGTGCCAGCAGTCGGCAGGTTAGCACAGATACGCAGTATTTT
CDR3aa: CASSRQVSTDTQYF

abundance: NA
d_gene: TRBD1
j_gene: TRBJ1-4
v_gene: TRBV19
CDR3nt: TGTGCCACCTCGGACAGGGGGAAACTGTTTTTT
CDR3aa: CATSDRGKLFF

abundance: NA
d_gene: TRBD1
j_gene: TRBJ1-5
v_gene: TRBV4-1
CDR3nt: TGCGCCAGCAGCCCCTTTGGACAGGGTAAAAGTCAGCCCCAGCATTTT
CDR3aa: CASSPFGQGKSQPQHF

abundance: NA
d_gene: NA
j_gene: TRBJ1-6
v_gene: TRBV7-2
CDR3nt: TGTGCCAGCAGCCCCCGACAGGTCACTAATTCACCCCTCCACTTT
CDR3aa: CASSPRQVTNSPLHF

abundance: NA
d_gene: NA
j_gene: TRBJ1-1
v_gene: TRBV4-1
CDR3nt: TGCGCCAGCCAGGCGGTGTTCGGACAGCCCGCCGAAGCTTTCTTT
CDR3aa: CASQAVFGQPAEAFF

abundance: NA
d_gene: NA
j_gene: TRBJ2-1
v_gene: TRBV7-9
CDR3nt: TGTGCCAGCAGCCGCCCCCACCCCCTCGGGGGCTACAATGAGCAGTTCTTC
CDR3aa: CASSRPHPLGGYNEQFF

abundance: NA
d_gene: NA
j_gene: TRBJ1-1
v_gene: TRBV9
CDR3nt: TGTGCCAGCAGCGCCGGGACCACTGAAGCTTTCTTT
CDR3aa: CASSAGTTEAFF

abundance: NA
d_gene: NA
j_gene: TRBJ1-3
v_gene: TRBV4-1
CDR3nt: TGCGCCAGCAGCCAAGATCAGGGGAACTCTGGAAACACCATATATTTT
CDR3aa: CASSQDQGNSGNTIYF

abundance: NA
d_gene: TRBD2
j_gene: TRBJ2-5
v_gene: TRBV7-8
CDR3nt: TGTGCCAGCAGCTTAAGGACTAGCGGGGAGACCCAGTACTTC
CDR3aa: CASSLRTSGETQYF

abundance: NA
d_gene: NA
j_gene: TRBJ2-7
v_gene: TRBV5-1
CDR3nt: TGCGCCAGCAGCCTGGAGACAGCTTACGAGCAGTACTTC
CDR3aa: CASSLETAYEQYF

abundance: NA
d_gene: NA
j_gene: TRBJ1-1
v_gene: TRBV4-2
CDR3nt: TGTGCCAGCAGCCAAGATCCGCGGGGATTGCACACTGAAGCTTTCTTT
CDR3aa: CASSQDPRGLHTEAFF

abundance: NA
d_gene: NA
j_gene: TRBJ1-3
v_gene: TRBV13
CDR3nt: TGTGCCAGCAGCTTACAAGGCTCTGGAAACACCATATATTTT
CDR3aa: CASSLQGSGNTIYF

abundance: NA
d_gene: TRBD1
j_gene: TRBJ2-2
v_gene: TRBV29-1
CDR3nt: TGCAGCGGGCAAGAACAGGGGCTGAACACCGGGGAGCTGTTTTTT
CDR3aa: CSGQEQGLNTGELFF

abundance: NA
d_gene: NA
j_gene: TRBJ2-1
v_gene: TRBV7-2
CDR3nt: TGTGCCAGCAGCTTGGGGTACAATGAGCAGTTCTTC
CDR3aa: CASSLGYNEQFF

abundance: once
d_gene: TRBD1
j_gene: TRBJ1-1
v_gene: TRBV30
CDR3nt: TGTGCCTGGGGGGGACAGTCGAACACTGAAGCTTTCTTT
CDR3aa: CAWGGQSNTEAFF

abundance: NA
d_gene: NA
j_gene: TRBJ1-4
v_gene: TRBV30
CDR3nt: TGTGCCTGGAGTGTACGGCGGGAAAAACTGTTTTTT
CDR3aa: CAWSVRREKLFF

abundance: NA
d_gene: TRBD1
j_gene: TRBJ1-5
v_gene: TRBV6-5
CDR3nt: TGTGCCACCAGGGGACAGGGAGGCAATCAGCCCCAGCATTTT
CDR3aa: CATRGQGGNQPQHF

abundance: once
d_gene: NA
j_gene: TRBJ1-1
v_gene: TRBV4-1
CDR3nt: TGCGCCAGCAGCCCCGTGGGGATGAACACTGAAGCTTTCTTT
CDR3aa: CASSPVGMNTEAFF

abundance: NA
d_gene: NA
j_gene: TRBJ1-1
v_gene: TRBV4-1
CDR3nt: TGCGCCAGCAGCCAAGGAGCTCGGTGGCGGCGGAACACTGAAGCTTTCTTT
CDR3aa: CASSQGARWRRNTEAFF

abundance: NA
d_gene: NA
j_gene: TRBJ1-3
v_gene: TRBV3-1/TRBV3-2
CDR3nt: TGTGCCAGCAGCCCGACAGTATCTGGAAACACCATATATTTT
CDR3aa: CASSPTVSGNTIYF